This T cell receptor (beta chain) was profiled in a study of T-cell reconstitution after alpha-beta-depleted transplantation in children. Trimming at V came to 4 bases and at J to 0 bases, leaving 5 bases not matched to a gene. Germline CDR1 is SEHNR and CDR2 is FQNEAQ (reference sequence). This CDR3 region has 16 residues. Study-wide findings and caveats: Several hundred expanded graft clones reportedly gave rise to the alpha-beta T cells present about two months after transplant. Among T cells one year after transplant, newly produced cells accounted for most counts and diversity. Surviving recipient cells, namely T cells and thymic progenitors, were the source of high day-60 TCRbeta diversity in some patients.

The TCRbeta library was prepared with unique molecular identifiers. Using its own MiXCR run on the PCR reads, TCRdb lists one record per CDR3 protein. The sample holds approximately 170,000 distinct CDR3 sequences; over 8.5% are singletons and the top ten take around 13%. The table lists this clonotype with many counts. Its specificity is unknown. The chain combines TRBV7-9 with TRBJ1-5; TRBD1 aligns across 8 bases. The clonotype originates from a boy between 2 and 10 years old with acute myeloid leukemia, due to receive a stem cell transplant. The sample here was PBMCs, taken before TCRalphabeta/CD19-depleted stem cell transplant. The CDR3 sequence: CASSWGTGPSNQPQHF. The CDR3, as DNA: TGTGCCAGCAGCTGGGGGACAGGCCCTAGCAATCAGCCCCAGCATTTT.